This T cell receptor (beta chain) came from a study of lymphopenia after photon versus proton radiotherapy. CDR1 and CDR2 from the germline V gene are LNHDA and SQIVND (reference sequence). The CDR3 runs to 14 residues. The J segment lost 5 bases and the V segment lost 7 bases, leaving 10 bases of the junction unmatched. This clone is judged medium-sized (0.01 to 0.1%). Libraries were prepared by immunoSEQ multiplex PCR; TCRdb keeps only in-frame clonotypes and omits some of them. The table has some 15,000 clones, roughly 84% seen once. The genes are TRBV19 and TRBJ1-2; 7 bases are a match to TRBD1. Specimen: peripheral blood, collected from a patient treated with proton-based radiotherapy. The TCR originated in a man between 65 and 85 years old with pancreatic cancer. The CDR3 DNA reads as TGTGCCAGTACCCGGGCAGACAGGGAGTATGGCTACACCTTC. Translating it yields CASTRADREYGYTF.